This T cell receptor (beta chain) originates from a study of blood T cell repertoires in COVID-19 (TCRdb year 2020). Context from the whole study: Collaborator samples came from the United States, Italy and Spain and covered acute and convalescent phases of COVID-19. Deeply sampled blood TCRbeta repertoires from subjects exposed to, actively infected with, or recovered from COVID-19 were included in the dataset. The samples were drawn from two sources: the first 160 participants of the ongoing ImmuneRACE study, and 1,200 or so subjects contributed by 6 global collaborators. A freely available public database, intended as a resource for researchers studying the immune response to SARS-CoV-2, is where the repertoires were released. The material from the prospective study consisted of cDNA or gDNA derived from T cells, B-cell-depleted T cells, or PBMCs. Where available, HLA class I and class II types were obtained from metadata supplied by the sample provider rather than from assay-based typing. A de-identified subject ID, COVID-19 status, age in years and sex were almost always included in the sample metadata. General findings and caveats noted by the study authors: Clinical and demographic metadata were provided uncurated, with the amount varying by source and participant.

Regarding this clone: Its binding antigen is unknown. No clone much larger than this one lies a single base away; base qualities are absent.

TCRbeta CDR3 regions were amplified from genomic DNA by means of the immunoSEQ Assay, a bias-controlled multiplex PCR. The authors processed their data as follows. The number of nucleated cells in each sample was estimated from the amplification of reference gene primers within the assay. Sequence reads were collapsed and filtered to measure the absolute abundance of every unique TCRbeta CDR3 rearrangement. For each sample, productive Simpson clonality was calculated as the square root of Simpson's diversity index across productive rearrangements. In TCRdb, the immuneACCESS table is reduced to in-frame sequences with V and J assigned. These tables do not hold every clone; where another copy was compared, an unresolved V gene accounts for under half, and the others remain unexplained. V, J and clone size reflect that table, while D and trimming were determined from the DNA. For this sample there are about 400,000 clones; approximately 86% appear just once. The ten top clones hold less than 9% of the sample.

In Seattle, one collaborating source enrolled patients while the infection was active and tracked those patients longitudinally over the course of disease. Each collaborating institution followed its own protocols to collect whole blood in K2EDTA tubes. For TCRbeta analysis, collaborators shipped samples in one of three forms: frozen whole blood, isolated PBMCs, or DNA extracted from either of those sample types. V was cut back by 1 base and J by 0 bases, leaving a gap of 10 bases between them. Taken from the germline V gene, the CDR1 and CDR2 loops are LGHNT and FRNRAP. The CDR3 holds 16 amino acids from the cysteine to the phenylalanine. Only CDR3 DNA is held: 48 bases, read in frame from base 1.

The sequence came from a woman in her sixties or seventies with COVID-19, enrolled during active disease. Here the chain combines TRBV12-5 and TRBJ1-5, and TRBD1 may be the D gene, going by 6 matching bases. Sequencing used peripheral blood. The CDR3 protein: CASGLARQVSNQPQHF. The DNA sequence reads TGTGCTAGTGGTTTGGCTCGACAGGTTAGCAATCAGCCCCAGCATTTT.